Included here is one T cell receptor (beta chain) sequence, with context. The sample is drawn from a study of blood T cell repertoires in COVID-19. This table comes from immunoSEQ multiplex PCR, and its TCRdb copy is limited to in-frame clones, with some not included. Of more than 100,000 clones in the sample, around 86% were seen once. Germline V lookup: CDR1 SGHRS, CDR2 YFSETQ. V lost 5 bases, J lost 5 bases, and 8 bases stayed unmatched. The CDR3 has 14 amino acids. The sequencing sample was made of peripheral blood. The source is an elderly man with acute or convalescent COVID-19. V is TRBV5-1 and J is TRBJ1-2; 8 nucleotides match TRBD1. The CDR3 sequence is CASRLDRGNYGYTF. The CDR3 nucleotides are TGCGCCAGCAGGCTCGACAGGGGCAATTATGGCTACACCTTC.